This T cell receptor (beta chain) was documented in a study of blood T cells in healthy people across ages. A J-beta primer mix and a sample-barcoded 5' primer were used in a second PCR of about 7 to 12 cycles. TCRdb analysed the 5' RACE reads with MiXCR anew, one entry per CDR3 protein. This table holds about 1.7 million distinct CDR3 sequences, 28% found once. In this sample, this clonotype turned up a few times. Its antigen is not identified. Study-wide points: Fewer expanded clones and more diversity marked long-lived versus aged donors.

The germline V gene has CDR1 DFQATT and CDR2 SNEGSKA (reference sequence). The CDR3 has 14 amino acids. V lost 3 bases and J 4 bases, leaving 13 bases between the germline ends. The chain uses TRBV20-1 and TRBJ2-1; D is perhaps TRBD2 (5 bases). Source material: blood. The TCR sequence derives from a woman in her twenties or thirties in good health. CDR3 loop: CSAREDANYNEQFF. The CDR3 nucleotides read TGCAGTGCTAGGGAGGATGCCAATTACAATGAGCAGTTCTTC.